This TCR beta chain derives from a study of T cell changes during pregnancy in multiple sclerosis. The germline V gene has CDR1 PRHDT and CDR2 FYEKMQ (reference sequence). This CDR3 has 13 residues. V dropped 5 bases and J dropped 5 bases, with 7 bases sitting between them. Sequenced by immunoSEQ multiplex PCR; TCRdb stores in-frame clones only, minus some. This table has 30,000 to 35,000 clones, around nine tenths appearing once. The input for sequencing was CD8+ T cells from peripheral blood mononuclear cells, taken before pregnancy. The rearrangement joins TRBV13 to TRBJ2-6; maybe TRBD1 (5 bases). The receptor was isolated from a female donor with multiple sclerosis, enrolled in a pregnancy study. This chain's CDR3 is CASSPDRANVLTF. CDR3 DNA sequence: TGTGCCAGCAGCCCGGACAGGGCCAACGTCCTGACTTTC.